The next 2 T cell receptor beta chains were all read from a single sample in a study of CD8+ T cells in alopecia areata (dated by TCRdb to 2017 to 2018). The library was made by the immunoSEQ multiplex PCR assay. RNA was extracted from all samples and reverse transcribed into cDNA as template for TCR sequencing. TCRdb limited this immuneACCESS table to in-frame rearrangements with V and J called. A share of clones is missing; checked studies link under half to unresolved V genes, and the rest is unexplained. In all, the sample holds approximately 110,000 clones, and around 53% of those were seen once. The ten most abundant clones make up 12% of the sample. Sample time point, as interpreted from the label and publication: about 25 weeks on oral tofacitinib. The treatment or condition label on this specimen signifies: oral pan-JAK inhibitor, 5-10 mg twice daily. The specimen was CD8+ T cells sorted from blood, collected at week 24, from a patient treated with tofacitinib. The receptors derive from a human donor with alopecia areata.

As to this clone: Other nucleotide sequences from this sample produce the same CDR3. V is TRBV5-1 and J is TRBJ1-2; D unresolved. Trimming took off 0 bases at V and 4 bases at J, with 7 bases between the two ends. Germline loops: CDR1 SGHRS, CDR2 YFSETQ. This CDR3 comprises 13 residues. The CDR3 loop reads CASSLEVSYGYTF. In DNA, the CDR3 is TGCGCCAGCAGCTTGGAAGTTTCCTATGGCTACACCTTC.

The chain carries TRBV4-3 and TRBJ1-5; the match to TRBD1 covers 10 bases. Germline CDR1 and CDR2: LGHNA and YSLEER. This CDR3 spans 20 amino acids. V lost 0 bases and J lost 3; bases outside the gene matches: 14. In DNA, the CDR3 is TGCGCCAGCAGCCAAGATAGTAGGAGTTCGGGGACAGGGGCCAATCAGCCCCAGCATTTT. Translating it yields CASSQDSRSSGTGANQPQHF.